Listed below are T cell receptor beta chains from one sample, sequenced in a study of post-analysis software for immune sequencing data. MiXCR was run by TCRdb on the PCR reads, yielding one entry per CDR3 protein. The sample consists of roughly 430,000 distinct CDR3 sequences, 39% of them appearing once. Sequenced sample: blood. The source is a girl aged 2-10 years with multiple sclerosis. Each CDR3 is given with its conserved first and last residue. Size is stated for part of the rows, as once, few or many counts, or as a class when the clone is expanded.

J	length	V	size	CDR3
TRBJ2-3	13	TRBV4-3	few	CASSQDLLGTQYF
TRBJ2-5	13	TRBV6-1	.	CASSYDLDEGQYF
TRBJ2-1	17	TRBV5-1	.	CASRFGGAGASNDGQFF
TRBJ2-7	13	TRBV10-3	.	CAIMNRASYEQYF
TRBJ2-7	15	TRBV7-2	.	CASRTGTGTIYEQYF
TRBJ1-6	14	TRBV27	few	CASKMGPYNSPLHF
TRBJ2-1	16	TRBV5-1	once	CASSLTRGQGNNEQFF
TRBJ1-5	14	TRBV3-1	few	CASTLTGSNQPQHF
TRBJ2-7	15	TRBV5-1	.	CASSLRDRSPYEQYF
TRBJ2-5	15	TRBV18	.	CASSRGLPYQETQYF
TRBJ2-1	20	TRBV5-1	few	CASSSGRPGGSTSSYNEQFF
TRBJ2-4	15	TRBV5-1	few	CASSPGQGTKNIQYF
TRBJ2-1	14	TRBV29-1	few	CSVVIAGGYNEQFF
TRBJ2-7	15	TRBV28	.	CASSLWDAGAYEQYF
TRBJ2-6	16	TRBV20-1	once	CSARGGDFTGANVLTF
TRBJ1-5	15	TRBV4-3	many	CASSQDRDSNQPQHF
TRBJ1-1	15	TRBV5-1	.	CASSLADGPFTEAFF
TRBJ2-7	14	TRBV6-1	.	CASSPTSGSYEQYF
TRBJ1-2	15	TRBV7-2	.	CASSLTGQAFYGYTF
.	14	TRBV28	few	CASSPHRGRETQYF
TRBJ1-4	14	TRBV12-3/TRBV12-4	.	CASSLRPMPEKLFF
TRBJ2-5	13	TRBV28	few	CATLDSRGETQYF
TRBJ1-4	14	TRBV7-2	.	CASSLAGHGEKLFF
TRBJ2-7	14	TRBV12-3/TRBV12-4	.	CASKRERSYNEQYF
TRBJ2-2	16	TRBV10-3	once	CAISEGFSQNTGELFF
TRBJ2-7	15	TRBV20-1	.	CSATTGTTTSYGQYF
TRBJ2-4	14	TRBV20-1	.	CSAPRTALSGIQYF
TRBJ2-7	13	TRBV5-1	.	CASSLMVAYEQYF
TRBJ2-7	16	TRBV13	.	CASSLTSSGRWNEQYF
TRBJ2-3	14	TRBV29-1	few	CSVGLVLGTDTQYF
TRBJ2-1	17	TRBV20-1	few	CSAKRLGVAGDLNEQFF
TRBJ2-7	16	TRBV29-1	few	CSVEDYGQGPAGKQYF
TRBJ2-7	14	TRBV20-1	few	CSATPTGGFFEQYF
TRBJ1-5	13	TRBV5-6	.	CASSNYSNQPQHF
.	15	TRBV5-1	.	CASSLPTGEANIQYF
TRBJ1-1	13	TRBV7-3	few	CASSLMENTEAFF
TRBJ2-7	13	TRBV20-1	few	CSASPNMGYEQYF
TRBJ2-1	19	TRBV9	.	CASSATPDAGLAGHNEQFF
TRBJ1-2	15	TRBV3-1	.	CASSPQQERIYGYTF
TRBJ1-1	14	TRBV13	.	CASSLFDKNTEAFF